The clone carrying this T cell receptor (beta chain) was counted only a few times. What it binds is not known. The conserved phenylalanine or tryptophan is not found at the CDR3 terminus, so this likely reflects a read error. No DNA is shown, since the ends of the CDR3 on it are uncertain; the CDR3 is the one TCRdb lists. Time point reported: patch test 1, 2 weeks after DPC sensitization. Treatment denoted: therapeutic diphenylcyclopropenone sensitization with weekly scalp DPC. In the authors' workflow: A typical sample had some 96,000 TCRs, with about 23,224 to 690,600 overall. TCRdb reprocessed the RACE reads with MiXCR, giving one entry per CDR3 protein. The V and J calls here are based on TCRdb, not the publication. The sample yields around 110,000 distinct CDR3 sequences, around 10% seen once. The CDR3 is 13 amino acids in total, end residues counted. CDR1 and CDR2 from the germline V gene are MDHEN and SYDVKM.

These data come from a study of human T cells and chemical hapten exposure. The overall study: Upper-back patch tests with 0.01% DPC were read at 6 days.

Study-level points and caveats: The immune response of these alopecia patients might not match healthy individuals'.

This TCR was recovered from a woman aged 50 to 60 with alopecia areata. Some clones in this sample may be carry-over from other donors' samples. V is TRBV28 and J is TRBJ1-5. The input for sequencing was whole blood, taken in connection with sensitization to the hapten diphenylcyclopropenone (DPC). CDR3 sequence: CASSNQVLLTPRY.